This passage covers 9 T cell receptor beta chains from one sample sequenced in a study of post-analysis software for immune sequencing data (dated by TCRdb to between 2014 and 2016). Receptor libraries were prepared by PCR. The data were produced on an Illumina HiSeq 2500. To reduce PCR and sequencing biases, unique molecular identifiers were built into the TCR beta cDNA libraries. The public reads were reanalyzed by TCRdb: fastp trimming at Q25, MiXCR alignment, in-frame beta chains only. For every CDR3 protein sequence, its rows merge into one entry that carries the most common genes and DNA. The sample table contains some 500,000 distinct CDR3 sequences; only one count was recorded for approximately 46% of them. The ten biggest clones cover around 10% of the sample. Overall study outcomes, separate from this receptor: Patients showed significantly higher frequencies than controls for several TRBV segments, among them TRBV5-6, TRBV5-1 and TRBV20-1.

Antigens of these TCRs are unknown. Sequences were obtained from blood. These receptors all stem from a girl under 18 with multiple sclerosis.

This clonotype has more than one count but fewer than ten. This CDR3 is CASSQEIMSVLGGYTF. For the CDR3, the DNA is TGTGCCAGCAGCCAAGAAATTATGTCAGTTTTAGGTGGCTACACCTTC. The V and J genes are TRBV4-2 and TRBJ1-2; D is uncertain. The length of the CDR3 is 16 residues. Germline CDR1 LGHNA, CDR2 YNFKEQ. Trimming removed 0 bases at V and 7 bases at J, with 18 bases between.

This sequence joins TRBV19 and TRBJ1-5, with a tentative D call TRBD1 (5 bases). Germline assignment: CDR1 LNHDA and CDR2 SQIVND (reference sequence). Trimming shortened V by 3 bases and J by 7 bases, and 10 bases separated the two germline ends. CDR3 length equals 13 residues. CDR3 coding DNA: TGTGCCAGTAGTATGTGGGGGAACCAGCCCCAGCATTTT. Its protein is CASSMWGNQPQHF.

The CDR3 DNA follows: TGTGCCAGCAGCTGGAGTGGGGGTTTAGGGGCCAACGTCCTGACTTTC. Its translation: CASSWSGGLGANVLTF. The V call is TRBV11-2, the J call TRBJ2-6; D assignment may be TRBD1 or TRBD2 (5 bases each). The germline V gene encodes CDR1 SGHAT and CDR2 FQNNGV. The CDR3 runs 16 residues. V was pared by 4 bases and J by 4 bases, with 14 bases between. Complete variable domain (other parts from reference TRBV11-2 and TRBJ2-6): EAGVAQSPRYKIIEKRQSVAFWCNPISGHATLYWYQQILGQGPKLLIQFQNNGVVDDSQLPKDRFSAERLKGVDSTLKIQPAKLEDSAVYLCASSWSGGLGANVLTFGAGSRLTVL.

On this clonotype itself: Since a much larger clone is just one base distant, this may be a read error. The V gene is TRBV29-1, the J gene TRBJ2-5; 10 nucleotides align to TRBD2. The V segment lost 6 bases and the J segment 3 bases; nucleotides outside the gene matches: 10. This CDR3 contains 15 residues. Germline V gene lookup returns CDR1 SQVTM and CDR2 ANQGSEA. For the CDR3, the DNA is TGCAGCGTCGCCGGGCCTAGCGGGGGAGAAGAGACCCAGTACTTC. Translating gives CSVAGPSGGEETQYF.

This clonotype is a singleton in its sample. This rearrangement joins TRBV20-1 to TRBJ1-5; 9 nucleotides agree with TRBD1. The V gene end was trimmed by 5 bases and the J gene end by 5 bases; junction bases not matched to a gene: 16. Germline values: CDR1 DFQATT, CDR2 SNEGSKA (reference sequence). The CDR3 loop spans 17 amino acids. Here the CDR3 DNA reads TGCAGTGCTCAATCGGGACAGGGCGGGACGAGACATCAGCCCCAGCATTTT. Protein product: CSAQSGQGGTRHQPQHF.

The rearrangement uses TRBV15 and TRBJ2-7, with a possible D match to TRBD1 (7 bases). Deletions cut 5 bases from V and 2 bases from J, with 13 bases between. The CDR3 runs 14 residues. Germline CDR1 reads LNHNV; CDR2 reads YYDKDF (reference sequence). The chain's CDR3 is CATSGGQRAYEQYF. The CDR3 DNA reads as TGTGCCACCAGCGGGGGACAGCGGGCCTACGAGCAGTACTTC.

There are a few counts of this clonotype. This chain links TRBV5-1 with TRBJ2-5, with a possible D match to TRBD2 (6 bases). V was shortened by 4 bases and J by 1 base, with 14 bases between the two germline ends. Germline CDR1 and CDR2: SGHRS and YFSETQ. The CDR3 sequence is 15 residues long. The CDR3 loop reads CASSAYSGVQETQYF. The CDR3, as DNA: TGCGCCAGCAGCGCCTATAGCGGAGTCCAAGAGACCCAGTACTTC.

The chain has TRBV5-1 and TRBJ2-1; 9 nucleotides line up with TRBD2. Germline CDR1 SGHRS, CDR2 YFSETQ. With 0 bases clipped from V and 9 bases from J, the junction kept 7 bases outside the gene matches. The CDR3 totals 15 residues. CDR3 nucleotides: TGCGCCAGCAGCTTGGTTGGGACTAGCATCCGTGAGCAGTTCTTC. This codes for CASSLVGTSIREQFF.

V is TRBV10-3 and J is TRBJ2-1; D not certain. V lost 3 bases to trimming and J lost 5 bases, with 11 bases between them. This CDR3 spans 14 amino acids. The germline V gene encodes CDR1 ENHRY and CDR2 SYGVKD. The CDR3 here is CAISDVGRNNEQFF. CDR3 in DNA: TGTGCCATCAGTGACGTGGGCCGAAACAATGAGCAGTTCTTC.